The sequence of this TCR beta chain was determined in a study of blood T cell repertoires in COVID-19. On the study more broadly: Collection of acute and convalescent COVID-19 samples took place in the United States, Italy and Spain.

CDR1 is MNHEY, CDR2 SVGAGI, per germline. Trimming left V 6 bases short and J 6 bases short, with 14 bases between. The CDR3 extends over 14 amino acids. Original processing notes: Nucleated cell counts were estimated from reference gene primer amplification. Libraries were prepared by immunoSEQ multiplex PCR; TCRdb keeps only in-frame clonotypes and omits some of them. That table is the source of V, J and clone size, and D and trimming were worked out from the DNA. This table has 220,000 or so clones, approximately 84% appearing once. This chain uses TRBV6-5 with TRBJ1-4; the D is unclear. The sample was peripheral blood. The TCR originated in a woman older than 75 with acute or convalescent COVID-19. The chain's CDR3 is CASRRHGSDEKLFF. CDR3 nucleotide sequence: TGTGCCAGCAGAAGACACGGATCTGATGAAAAACTGTTTTTT.